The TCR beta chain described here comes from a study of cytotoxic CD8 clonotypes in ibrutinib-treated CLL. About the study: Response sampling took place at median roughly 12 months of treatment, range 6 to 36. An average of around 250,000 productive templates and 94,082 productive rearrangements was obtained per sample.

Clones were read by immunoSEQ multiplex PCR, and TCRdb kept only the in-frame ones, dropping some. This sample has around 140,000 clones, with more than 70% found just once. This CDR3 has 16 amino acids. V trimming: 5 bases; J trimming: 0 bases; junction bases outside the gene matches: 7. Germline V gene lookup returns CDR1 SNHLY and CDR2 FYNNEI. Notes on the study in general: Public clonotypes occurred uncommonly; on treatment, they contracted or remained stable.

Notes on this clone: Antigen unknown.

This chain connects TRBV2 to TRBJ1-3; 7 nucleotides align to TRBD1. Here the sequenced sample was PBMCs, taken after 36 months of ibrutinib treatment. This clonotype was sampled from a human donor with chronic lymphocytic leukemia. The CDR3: CASSRDSFSSGNTIYF. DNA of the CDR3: TGTGCCAGCAGTCGGGACAGCTTTAGCTCTGGAAACACCATATATTTT.